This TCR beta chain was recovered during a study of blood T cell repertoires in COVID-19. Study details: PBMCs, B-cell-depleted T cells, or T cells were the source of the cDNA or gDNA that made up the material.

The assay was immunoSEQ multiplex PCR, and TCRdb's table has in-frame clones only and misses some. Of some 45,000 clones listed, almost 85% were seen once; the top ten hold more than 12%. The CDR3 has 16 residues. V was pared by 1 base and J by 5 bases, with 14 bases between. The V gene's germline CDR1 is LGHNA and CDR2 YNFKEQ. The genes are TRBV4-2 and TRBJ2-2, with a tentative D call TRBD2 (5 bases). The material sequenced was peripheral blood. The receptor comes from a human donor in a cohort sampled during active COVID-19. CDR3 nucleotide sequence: TGTGCCAGCAGCCAAGTAAGTCTAGCAAGAACCGGGGAGCTGTTTTTT. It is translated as CASSQVSLARTGELFF.